This entry features one T cell receptor (beta chain) sequence. Its specificity is unknown. The protocol was immunoSEQ multiplex PCR, while the TCRdb copy is restricted to in-frame clones and leaves out a portion. The sample lists fewer than 120,000 clones, roughly four fifths occurring once. The CDR3 extends over 16 amino acids. Trimming stripped 1 base from V and 0 bases from J, with 11 bases between. Germline-derived CDR1 and CDR2 are LGHDT and YNNKEL (reference sequence). The sample belongs to a study of T cell responses to AZD1222 COVID-19 vaccine. Regarding the study as a whole: Regions 160-218 and 743-854 dominated among vaccine-associated CD4 TCRs spanning spike. Baseline testing showed seropositivity in only five or six AZD1222 recipients. The breadth and depth of Spike-specific TCRs increased once two AZD1222 doses had been given. Repertoire sampling happened only post peak T cell response.

This clonotype originated in an adult in good health. Source: peripheral blood, taken on day 0 of AZD1222 vaccination. The gene calls are TRBV3-1 (or the pseudogene TRBV3-2) and TRBJ2-3; the D gene is possibly TRBD1 (6 bases). This chain's CDR3 is CASSQVKQGSTDTQYF. CDR3 DNA: TGTGCCAGCAGCCAAGTGAAACAGGGCAGCACAGATACGCAGTATTTT.